This TCR beta chain was obtained from a study of T-cell memory formation after mild COVID-19. V dropped 8 bases and J dropped 5; count of bases not matched to a gene: 6. The CDR3 covers 14 residues. Per the germline V gene, CDR1 is MNHEY and CDR2 is SMNVEV (reference sequence). TCRdb re-derived calls from the 5' RACE reads in MiXCR, one entry per CDR3 protein. This table has hundreds of thousands of distinct CDR3 sequences, roughly 20% appearing once. This clonotype occurred many times. This chain links TRBV27 with TRBJ2-3; TRBD1 matches 11 bases. Sequenced: PBMCs or a T cell subset sorted from them (not recorded which). This clonotype was obtained from an adult woman who had mild COVID-19 (a few samples of this study predate the infection). Cell type and time point are not known. CDR3 sequence (DNA): TGTGCCAGCTGCTGGGGACAGGGGGGAGATACGCAGTATTTT. Encoded protein: CASCWGQGGDTQYF.